The 30 T cell receptor beta chains in this list originate from one sample, sequenced in a study of technical replicates of blood from a handful of donors. Generated by immunoSEQ multiplex PCR, the TCRdb table keeps only in-frame clones and is missing some. Of about 76,000 clones in the sample, roughly 90% were seen once. The source material was T cells isolated from PBMCs. The receptors derive from a human donor in good health.

V and J are TRBV9 and TRBJ2-7; possible D gene TRBD1, 5 bases. This CDR3 has 14 residues. Trimming cost V 4 bases and J 1 base, with 12 bases left between them. Germline CDR1 SGDLS, CDR2 YYNGEE. Here the CDR3 DNA reads TGTGCCAGCAGCTCAGACAGATCTTCCTACGAGCAGTACTTC. It translates to CASSSDRSSYEQYF.

This clone was seen more than once but under ten times. CDR3 nucleotide sequence: TGTGCCAGCAGTGAAGTGAGTCCCCAGCCCCAGCATTTT. It is translated as CASSEVSPQPQHF. V usage is TRBV6-1 and J usage is TRBJ1-5; no firm D call. CDR1 and CDR2 (germline): MNHNS, SASEGT. Trimming left V 1 base short and J 7 bases short, with 8 bases between. This CDR3 is 13 amino acids long.

This chain uses TRBV5-4 with TRBJ2-1; TRBD1 aligns across 9 bases. CDR3 length: 14 residues. J gave up 11 bases and V 3 bases, and 9 bases lay outside the gene matches. Per the germline V gene, CDR1 is SGHNT and CDR2 is YYREEE (reference sequence). In DNA form, the CDR3 reads TGTGCCAGCAGCTCCAAGGACAGGGGCGGTCAGCAGTTCTTC. Translation: CASSSKDRGGQQFF.

The chain couples TRBV5-4 to TRBJ1-1; TRBD1 matches at 8 bases. The CDR3 loop spans 15 amino acids. Per the germline V gene, CDR1 is SGHNT and CDR2 is YYREEE (reference sequence). J was trimmed by 2 bases and V by 1 base; bases with no gene match: 4. The CDR3 DNA reads as TGTGCCAGCAGCTTGACCACAGGGGGAAACACTGAAGCTTTCTTT. Its translation is CASSLTTGGNTEAFF.

In this sample, this clone turned up once. The chain combines TRBV7-8 with TRBJ1-5; 7 bases align to TRBD1. The ends lost 4 bases at V and 5 bases at J; junction bases unmatched: 5. The germline V gene has CDR1 SGHVS and CDR2 FQNEAQ. The CDR3 contains 14 residues. CDR3 sequence: CASSYRDSDQPQHF. The CDR3, as DNA: TGTGCCAGCAGCTACCGGGACAGTGATCAGCCCCAGCATTTT.

The chain carries TRBV9 and TRBJ2-3; 7 bases are a match to TRBD2. Unmatched junction bases numbered 4, after V lost 0 bases and J lost 0 bases. Germline CDR1 is SGDLS and CDR2 is YYNGEE. CDR3 size: 16 residues. Written as DNA, the CDR3 is TGTGCCAGCAGCGTAGTTGGGCGGGGGAGCACAGATACGCAGTATTTT. It specifies CASSVVGRGSTDTQYF.

This clone was seen only once. The chain carries TRBV7-9 and TRBJ2-4; 11 nucleotides agree with TRBD2. The CDR3 has 15 residues. V dropped 3 bases and J dropped 5; count of bases not matched to a gene: 3. The germline V gene has CDR1 SEHNR and CDR2 FQNEAQ (reference sequence). Here the CDR3 reads CASSFEGLAENIQYF. CDR3 in DNA: TGTGCCAGCAGCTTTGAGGGACTAGCGGAAAACATTCAGTACTTC.

The J gene is TRBJ2-1, the V gene TRBV7-2, with 7 bases that match TRBD1. From germline, CDR1 is SGHTA and CDR2 FQGNSA. J was trimmed by 15 bases and V by 5 bases; bases with no gene match: 10. The CDR3 has 12 amino acids. CDR3 in DNA: TGTGCCAGCAGCCCTCCGACAGGGTGGCTGTTCTTC. Translating gives CASSPPTGWLFF.

The chain couples TRBV6-1 to TRBJ2-2; the D is unclear. The CDR3 spans 15 residues. V lost 0 bases to trimming and J lost 8 bases, with 13 bases between them. The germline V gene encodes CDR1 MNHNS and CDR2 SASEGT. CDR3 nucleotides: TGTGCCAGCAGTGAAGCTAGCACCATGACGGGGGAGCTGTTTTTT. Translated, it gives CASSEASTMTGELFF.

The V gene is TRBV14, the J gene TRBJ2-7, with D unresolved. Trimming shortened V by 8 bases and J by 4 bases, and 9 bases separated the two germline ends. This CDR3 has 11 amino acids. Germline CDR1 and CDR2: SGHDN and FVKESK. CDR3 nucleotide sequence: TGTGCCAGCGGCTCATTTTACGAGCAGTACTTC. Translated: CASGSFYEQYF.

This chain connects TRBV9 to TRBJ1-1; D is possibly TRBD1 (5 bases). Looked up from germline, CDR1 is SGDLS and CDR2 is YYNGEE. The CDR3 runs 14 residues. Trimming cost V 5 bases and J 4 bases, with 15 bases left between them. CDR3 in amino acids: CASSQGRIVTEAFF. CDR3 bases: TGTGCCAGCAGTCAGGGAAGGATCGTCACTGAAGCTTTCTTT.

The J gene is TRBJ1-1, the V gene TRBV27; D is perhaps TRBD1 (5 bases). Germline V gene data show CDR1 as MNHEY and CDR2 as SMNVEV (reference sequence). CDR3 length: 12 residues. Deletions cut 3 bases from V and 8 bases from J, with 10 bases between. DNA of the CDR3: TGTGCCAGCAGTTTTTCTGCAGGGGAAGCTTTCTTT. The encoded protein is CASSFSAGEAFF.

J is TRBJ1-1 and V is TRBV5-4, with a tentative D call TRBD1 (5 bases). CDR1 and CDR2 (germline): SGHNT, YYREEE (reference sequence). This CDR3 has 15 amino acids. V gave up 0 bases and J gave up 3 bases, with 12 bases separating them. CDR3 residues: CASSLGMGGDTEAFF. Here the CDR3 DNA reads TGTGCCAGCAGCTTGGGGATGGGAGGGGACACTGAAGCTTTCTTT. Full variable domain (rest looked up from reference TRBV5-4 and TRBJ1-1): ETGVTQSPTHLIKTRGQQVTLRCSSQSGHNTVSWYQQALGQGPQFIFQYYREEENGRGNFPPRFSGLQFPNYSSELNVNALELDDSALYLCASSLGMGGDTEAFFGQGTRLTVV.

This chain connects TRBV30 to TRBJ1-3, with a possible D match to TRBD1 (5 bases). Trimming stripped 5 bases from V and 2 bases from J, with 13 bases between. CDR1 and CDR2 from the germline V gene are GTSNPN and SVGIG (reference sequence). The CDR3 totals 14 residues. In DNA, the CDR3 is TGTGCCTGGGGGACTACCGAAGCTGGAAACACCATATATTTT. Translating it yields CAWGTTEAGNTIYF.

The V call is TRBV5-1, the J call TRBJ2-5, with D perhaps matching TRBD2 (5 bases). Looked up from germline, CDR1 is SGHRS and CDR2 is YFSETQ. The germline V and J ends were trimmed by 4 bases and 7 bases, with 20 bases remaining between them. The CDR3 covers 15 residues. CDR3 region: CASSPALADGGTQYF. The CDR3 DNA sequence: TGCGCCAGCAGCCCGGCCCTAGCAGACGGTGGGACCCAGTACTTC.

This clone has a single count. The chain carries TRBV19 and TRBJ2-4, with 7 bases aligning to TRBD2. Trimming at V came to 6 bases and at J to 9 bases, leaving 8 bases not matched to a gene. CDR1 and CDR2 (germline): LNHDA, SQIVND (reference sequence). This CDR3 is 13 amino acids long. CDR3 DNA: TGTGCCAGTAGGGGGGGAGGGAGGACCATTCAGTACTTC. This codes for CASRGGGRTIQYF.

This clone was found once. V usage is TRBV28 and J usage is TRBJ2-3, with a weak D call TRBD2 (5 bases). The V gene's germline CDR1 is MDHEN and CDR2 SYDVKM. The CDR3 contains 14 residues. Trimming removed 6 bases from V and 0 bases from J, with 10 bases in between. The CDR3 sequence is CASRTDSSTDTQYF. CDR3 DNA: TGTGCCAGCAGAACGGACTCTAGCACAGATACGCAGTATTTT.

The chain is built from TRBV19 and TRBJ1-5; weak D call: TRBD1 (6 bases). V lost 7 bases and J 1 base, leaving 17 bases between the germline ends. The V gene's germline CDR1 is LNHDA and CDR2 SQIVND (reference sequence). The CDR3 contains 16 residues. The CDR3 protein is CASTQTGSWSNQPQHF. The CDR3 region has the DNA TGTGCCAGTACTCAAACAGGGTCGTGGAGCAATCAGCCCCAGCATTTT.

The chain combines TRBV5-1 with TRBJ2-7, with a tentative D call TRBD1 (6 bases). The CDR3 consists of 16 residues. Trimming took 2 bases from V and 3 from J, leaving 18 bases between them. The germline gives CDR1 SGHRS, CDR2 YFSETQ. The CDR3 nucleotides are TGCGCCAGCAGCTTTCGACAGGCCGCCCCTTACTACGAGCAGTACTTC. Protein product: CASSFRQAAPYYEQYF.

The rearrangement uses TRBV11-2 and TRBJ1-5; a weak D match, TRBD1 (6 bases). Trimming pared 1 base from V and 2 bases from J, leaving 12 bases between. This CDR3 comprises 16 residues. Germline CDR1 and CDR2: SGHAT and FQNNGV. The CDR3: CASSLGRAGGNQPQHF. The CDR3 nucleotides read TGTGCCAGCAGCTTAGGTCGGGCAGGGGGCAATCAGCCCCAGCATTTT.

As DNA, the CDR3 is TGCAGCTTAGGAGCGGGAGGGCTCACAGATACGCAGTATTTT. This gives the protein CSLGAGGLTDTQYF. The gene calls are TRBV29-1 and TRBJ2-3; 10 nucleotides match TRBD2. Trimming took 8 bases from V and 2 from J; bases not matched to a gene: 7. The V gene's germline CDR1 is SQVTM and CDR2 ANQGSEA. The CDR3 has 14 amino acids.

The genes are TRBV29-1 and TRBJ1-5; a possible D gene is TRBD1 (6 bases). Between the trimmed V and J ends, which lost 6 bases and 2 bases, there was a span of 14 bases. CDR1 and CDR2 from the germline V gene are SQVTM and ANQGSEA. This CDR3 is built from 14 residues. The CDR3: CSVRTQGGNQPQHF. The CDR3 nucleotides read TGCAGCGTCCGAACACAGGGTGGCAATCAGCCCCAGCATTTT.

The gene calls are TRBV7-2 and TRBJ2-3; 9 bases align to TRBD2. Germline CDR1 reads SGHTA; CDR2 reads FQGNSA. With 1 base clipped from V and 6 bases from J, the junction kept 8 bases outside the gene matches. The CDR3 extends over 16 amino acids. CDR3 sequence: CASSLGTSGWWDTQYF. The CDR3 DNA reads as TGTGCCAGCAGCTTAGGAACTAGCGGGTGGTGGGATACGCAGTATTTT.

The chain has TRBV4-1 and TRBJ1-5, with D possibly TRBD1 on 6 matching bases. Trimming removed 1 base at V and 4 bases at J, with 8 bases between. CDR1 and CDR2 from the germline V gene are MGHRA and YSYEKL. CDR3 length equals 14 residues. CDR3 nucleotides: TGCGCCAGCAGCCAAGGGGACAAAAATCAGCCCCAGCATTTT. Translated: CASSQGDKNQPQHF.

The chain uses TRBV4-1 and TRBJ2-3, with D possibly matching TRBD1 (6 bases). Germline V gene data show CDR1 as MGHRA and CDR2 as YSYEKL. The CDR3 length is 16 residues. Trimming cost V 3 bases and J 6 bases, with 19 bases left between them. CDR3 nucleotide sequence: TGCGCCAGCAGCCACCCTCTCCAGGGGCGGGCTGATACGCAGTATTTT. Protein sequence: CASSHPLQGRADTQYF.

The chain joins TRBV28 to TRBJ2-7; tentatively, D is TRBD2 (5 bases). Germline V lookup: CDR1 MDHEN, CDR2 SYDVKM. V was trimmed by 4 bases and J by 0 bases, leaving 10 bases between them. The CDR3 totals 14 residues. The CDR3 coding sequence is TGTGCCAGCAGTTCGCCGGGATACTCCTACGAGCAGTACTTC. Protein product: CASSSPGYSYEQYF.

The chain recombines TRBV18 with TRBJ1-3; 10 nucleotides line up with TRBD1. The CDR3 length is 15 residues. The V segment lost 2 bases and the J segment 2 bases; nucleotides outside the gene matches: 0. In germline, CDR1 is KGHSH, CDR2 LQKENI. DNA for the CDR3: TGTGCCAGCTCACCAGGGACAGGGGCTGGAAACACCATATATTTT. Encoded protein: CASSPGTGAGNTIYF. Drawing the rest from reference TRBV18 and TRBJ1-3, the complete variable domain is NAGVMQNPRHLVRRRGQEARLRCSPMKGHSHVYWYRQLPEEGLKFMVYLQKENIIDESGMPKERFSAEFPKEGPSILRIQQVVRGDSAAYFCASSPGTGAGNTIYFGEGSWLTVV.

The chain recombines TRBV11-2 with TRBJ1-6, with D hard to call. V was pared by 4 bases and J by 6 bases, with 13 bases between. The CDR3 totals 15 residues. Germline CDR1 and CDR2: SGHAT and FQNNGV. DNA for the CDR3: TGTGCCAGCAGCTCCGACTTGAGACTTAATTCACCCCTCCACTTT. Protein sequence: CASSSDLRLNSPLHF. The full variable domain, in which reference TRBV11-2 and TRBJ1-6 provide the parts outside the CDR3, is EAGVAQSPRYKIIEKRQSVAFWCNPISGHATLYWYQQILGQGPKLLIQFQNNGVVDDSQLPKDRFSAERLKGVDSTLKIQPAKLEDSAVYLCASSSDLRLNSPLHFGNGTRLTVT.

The V call is TRBV29-1, the J call TRBJ1-3; D perhaps matches TRBD1 (6 bases). The length of the CDR3 is 13 residues. Trimming pared 7 bases from V and 6 bases from J, leaving 16 bases between. Per the germline V gene, CDR1 is SQVTM and CDR2 is ANQGSEA. CDR3 bases: TGCAGCGCTTCGACTTCAGGGGTAAACACCATATATTTT. It yields the protein CSASTSGVNTIYF.

This chain uses TRBV5-1 with TRBJ2-2; possibly TRBD1 for D (5 bases). V lost 0 bases and J 5 bases, leaving 14 bases between the germline ends. Germline V gene lookup returns CDR1 SGHRS and CDR2 YFSETQ. The CDR3 contains 16 residues. The CDR3 reads CASSLEAGSATGELFF. CDR3 DNA: TGCGCCAGCAGCTTGGAAGCAGGGTCGGCAACCGGGGAGCTGTTTTTT.